The 10 T cell receptor beta chains below come from one sample, sequenced in a study of beta chain features in type 1 diabetes. Study-level results: In every one of the four CD4+ subsets, TCRB CDR3s were moderately but significantly shorter in Type 1 diabetes patients.

The entirety of the isolated RNA underwent reverse transcription, so expressed TCRB transcripts were sequenced. Repertoires were generated with immunoSEQ multiplex PCR, while TCRdb's copy carries only in-frame clones and drops some. Of just under 150,000 clones in the sample, about 13% are singletons; the top ten hold around 1.4%. These TCRs' antigens remain unknown. The material sequenced was central memory CD4+ T cells from blood. Every receptor here comes from a man between 18 and 35 years old with type 1 diabetes.

This clone was recorded a few times. CDR3 in DNA: TGTGCCAGCAGCCAAGAGGCCAATGAGCAGTTCTTC. Protein: CASSQEANEQFF. The rearrangement links TRBV11-3 to TRBJ2-1; D gene unclear. Germline V gives CDR1 SGHNT, CDR2 YENEEA. The V gene lost 5 bases and the J gene lost 6 bases, with 8 bases spanning the gap. CDR3 size: 12 residues.

The rearrangement links TRBV7-2 to TRBJ2-1; TRBD2 matches 15 bases. The CDR3 consists of 17 residues. The trim removed 5 bases at V and 6 bases at J, leaving 8 bases unmatched. Germline CDR1 and CDR2: SGHTA and FQGNSA. The CDR3 DNA is TGTGCCAGCAGCCGGACTAGCGGGGGGGCCCTGGGCAATGAGCAGTTCTTC. Protein sequence: CASSRTSGGALGNEQFF. The full variable domain, rest sourced from reference TRBV7-2 and TRBJ2-1, is GAGVSQSPSNKVTEKGKDVELRCDPISGHTALYWYRQSLGQGLEFLIYFQGNSAPDKSGLPSDRFSAERTGGSVSTLTIQRTQQEDSAVYLCASSRTSGGALGNEQFFGPGTRLTVL.

This clone was recorded a few times. V usage is TRBV7-9 and J usage is TRBJ2-3, with D uncertain. Trimming removed 5 bases at V and 6 bases at J, with 6 bases between. There are 11 residues in the CDR3. Germline values: CDR1 SEHNR, CDR2 FQNEAQ (reference sequence). This CDR3 is CASSLTDTQYF. The CDR3 DNA follows: TGTGCCAGCAGCCTAACGGATACGCAGTATTTT. The full variable domain, with the rest looked up from reference TRBV7-9 and TRBJ2-3, is DTGVSQNPRHKITKRGQNVTFRCDPISEHNRLYWYRQTLGQGPEFLTYFQNEAQLEKSRLLSDRFSAERPKGSFSTLEIQRTEQGDSAMYLCASSLTDTQYFGPGTRLTVL.

The J gene is TRBJ2-7, the V gene TRBV29-1; tentatively, D is TRBD1 or TRBD2 (5 bases each). The CDR3 is made up of 11 amino acids. The germline CDR1 and CDR2 sequences are SQVTM and ANQGSEA. The V end was cut by 7 bases, the J end by 0 bases, with 7 bases between. For the CDR3, the DNA is TGCAGCGCCGGGACCTCCTACGAGCAGTACTTC. Its translation is CSAGTSYEQYF.

This clone was seen only a few times. The chain recombines TRBV7-9 with TRBJ1-2; no reliable D call. The CDR3 runs 13 residues. Germline CDR1 and CDR2: SEHNR and FQNEAQ (reference sequence). Deletions cut 5 bases from V and 8 bases from J, with 15 bases between. The CDR3 reads CASSLDTGLGYTF. CDR3 sequence (DNA): TGTGCCAGCAGCCTTGACACGGGATTGGGCTACACCTTC.

This clone was recorded at least ten times. This chain uses TRBV27 with TRBJ2-2, with D tentatively TRBD2 (7 bases). This CDR3 is built from 14 residues. Germline lookup yields CDR1 MNHEY and CDR2 SMNVEV (reference sequence). Trimming cost V 6 bases and J 8 bases, with 16 bases left between them. The CDR3 region is CASRIYRGAGELFF. CDR3 nucleotide sequence: TGTGCCAGCAGGATTTATCGGGGGGCTGGGGAGCTGTTTTTT.

V is TRBV30 and J is TRBJ1-2, with D tentatively TRBD1 (5 bases). This CDR3 comprises 15 residues. CDR1 and CDR2 from the germline V gene are GTSNPN and SVGIG (reference sequence). Trimming removed 2 bases from V and 4 bases from J, with 17 bases in between. The CDR3 DNA is TGTGCCTGGAGTACCCTCCGAGGGGCTGGCTATGGCTACACCTTC. This translates into CAWSTLRGAGYGYTF.

This chain connects TRBV18 to TRBJ2-1, with D possibly TRBD2 on 6 matching bases. Germline-derived CDR1 and CDR2 are KGHSH and LQKENI. This CDR3 spans 14 amino acids. V was shortened by 6 bases and J by 6 bases, with 15 bases between the two germline ends. CDR3 bases: TGTGCCAGCTCCCCTGAGGGAGCGGGCAATGAGCAGTTCTTC. Translating gives CASSPEGAGNEQFF.

The V and J genes are TRBV6-1 and TRBJ1-2, with D perhaps matching TRBD1 (6 bases). Between the trimmed V and J ends, which lost 5 bases and 14 bases, there was a span of 21 bases. The CDR3 is 13 residues long. Per germline, CDR1 MNHNS and CDR2 SASEGT. CDR3 DNA: TGTGCCAGCAGTCGCCATATTGGACAGCCTTATACCTTC. Amino acids: CASSRHIGQPYTF.

This clone was detected a few times. The chain uses TRBV5-8 and TRBJ1-1, with D possibly TRBD1 on 5 matching bases. Trimming left V 0 bases short and J 4 bases short, with 10 bases between. This CDR3 is 14 amino acids long. Germline CDR1 and CDR2: SGHTS and YDEGEE. The CDR3 DNA reads as TGTGCCAGCAGCTTGGGGCAGGGTACCACTGAAGCTTTCTTT. Protein: CASSLGQGTTEAFF. The full variable domain, its missing parts supplied by reference TRBV5-8 and TRBJ1-1, is EAGVTQSPTHLIKTRGQQATLRCSPISGHTSVYWYQQALGLGLQFLLWYDEGEERNRGNFPPRFSGRQFPNYSSELNVNALELEDSALYLCASSLGQGTTEAFFGQGTRLTVV.